This T cell receptor beta chain was identified in a study of graft-versus-host responses after intestinal transplantation. The wider study: In this cohort, recipients had multivisceral, liver-intestinal, or isolated intestinal transplants. The recipients all started with anti-thymocyte globulin induction and then took tacrolimus and steroids for roughly three years.

Method: immunoSEQ multiplex PCR; TCRdb's copy keeps in-frame clones and lacks some. The sample records 6,500 to 9,000 clones, nearly 95% being singletons. Regarding this clone: The antigen remains unidentified.

The CDR3 is made up of 11 amino acids. Trimming shortened V by 9 bases and J by 4 bases, and 9 bases separated the two germline ends. CDR1 is ENHRY and CDR2 is SYGVKD in the germline V gene. Study conclusions and caveats: High graft-versus-host to host-versus-graft clonal ratios were seen in allografts of patients with graft-donor T cell macrochimerism. Among circulating GvH clones, peak levels were associated with early post-transplant declines in HvG clones.

This clonotype was sampled from a human patient who received an intestinal transplant, so some T cells may come from the graft donor. The chain carries TRBV10-3 and TRBJ2-5, with a possible D match to TRBD2 (6 bases). The specimen was PBMCs, collected 11 days after intestinal transplantation. CDR3 DNA sequence: TGTGCCATTCATAGCGGAGAGACCCAGTACTTC. Protein product: CAIHSGETQYF.